Listed below are T cell receptor beta chains from one sample, sequenced in a study of neurological immune-mediated disorders. TCRdb passed the 5' RACE reads through MiXCR, listing each CDR3 protein once. The table has roughly 15,000 distinct CDR3 sequences, roughly 14% seen once. What was sequenced was PBMCs. Source of these receptors: a man in his fifties or sixties with HTLV-1-associated myelopathy (HAM/TSP). Each CDR3 is given with its conserved first and last residue. The D gene is left open where the match is weak. A clone size is listed for some rows: how often the clone was seen (once, few, many), or a class if it is expanded.

>many|TRBV20-1|NA|TRBJ1-1
CSAREEPVKAFF
TGCAGTGCTAGAGAGGAGCCCGTGAAAGCTTTCTTT
>many|TRBV11-2|NA|TRBJ1-1
CASSLDRGGMNTEAFF
TGTGCCAGCAGCTTAGACAGGGGAGGAATGAACACTGAAGCTTTCTTT
>many|TRBV7-2|NA|TRBJ2-5
CASTSPGSQETQYF
TGTGCCAGCACCTCCCCGGGGTCACAAGAGACCCAGTACTTC
>many|TRBV4-1|NA|TRBJ1-6
CASSRRDDSPLHF
TGCGCCAGCAGCCGGCGGGACGACTCACCCCTCCACTTT
>many|TRBV5-1|NA|TRBJ1-4
CASKETGVEKLFF
TGCGCCAGCAAGGAGACCGGGGTTGAAAAACTGTTTTTT
>many|TRBV20-1|TRBD1|TRBJ2-3
CSARGQGSRVRTDTQYF
TGCAGTGCTAGGGGACAGGGGTCGAGGGTACGCACAGATACGCAGTATTTT
>NA|TRBV20-1|NA|TRBJ1-1
CSARAGADTEAFF
TGCAGTGCTAGAGCCGGGGCGGACACTGAAGCTTTCTTT
>many|TRBV15|NA|TRBJ1-5
CATSRGGTSNQPQHF
TGTGCCACCAGCAGAGGTGGGACAAGTAATCAGCCCCAGCATTTT
>medium-sized|TRBV9|NA|TRBJ1-1
CASSEQGNTEAFF
TGTGCCAGCAGCGAACAGGGGAACACTGAAGCTTTCTTT
>few|TRBV7-3|TRBD2|TRBJ2-5
CASTRGSGAEETQYF
TGTGCCAGCACCCGGGGTAGCGGGGCGGAAGAGACCCAGTACTTC
>many|TRBV9|NA|TRBJ2-2
CASSVGVKQGTGELFF
TGTGCCAGCAGCGTAGGAGTTAAACAGGGCACCGGGGAGCTGTTTTTT
>many|TRBV18|NA|TRBJ2-1
CASSRLRHEQFF
TGTGCCAGCTCACGACTGAGGCATGAGCAGTTCTTC
>many|TRBV2|TRBD2|TRBJ2-1
CARGGGSSYNEQFF
TGTGCCCGGGGGGGGGGGAGCTCCTACAATGAGCAGTTCTTC
>many|TRBV12-3/TRBV12-4|TRBD2|TRBJ2-1
CASSRGGSGGYNEQFF
TGTGCCAGCAGTCGAGGCGGTAGCGGGGGTTACAATGAGCAGTTCTTC
>many|TRBV20-1|NA|TRBJ2-1
CSATKDLEQFF
TGCAGTGCTACTAAGGACCTTGAGCAGTTCTTC
>many|TRBV6-6|NA|TRBJ2-1
CASSSQGGAGNEQFF
TGTGCCAGCAGTTCCCAGGGGGGGGCCGGGAATGAGCAGTTCTTC
>NA|TRBV5-1|NA|TRBJ2-7
CASSTGHGRYEQYF
TGCGCCAGCAGCACGGGACATGGAAGATACGAGCAGTACTTC
>many|TRBV5-1|NA|TRBJ1-1
CASSLEGRVGTEAFF
TGCGCCAGCAGCTTGGAGGGCAGGGTGGGGACTGAAGCTTTCTTT
>many|TRBV5-1|TRBD2|TRBJ2-1
CASSPNGLAGGSYNEQFF
TGCGCCAGCAGCCCCAATGGACTAGCGGGGGGGTCCTACAATGAGCAGTTCTTC
>many|TRBV5-6|NA|TRBJ1-6
CASSRRGTAYSPLHF
TGTGCCAGCAGCCGCCGTGGGACGGCCTATTCACCCCTCCACTTT
>many|TRBV20-1|NA|TRBJ2-3
CSARGPGGTDTQYF
TGCAGTGCTAGAGGGCCGGGGGGCACAGATACGCAGTATTTT
>many|TRBV12-3/TRBV12-4|NA|TRBJ1-1
CASRPALTGTEAFF
TGTGCCAGCAGGCCCGCTCTGACAGGCACTGAAGCTTTCTTT